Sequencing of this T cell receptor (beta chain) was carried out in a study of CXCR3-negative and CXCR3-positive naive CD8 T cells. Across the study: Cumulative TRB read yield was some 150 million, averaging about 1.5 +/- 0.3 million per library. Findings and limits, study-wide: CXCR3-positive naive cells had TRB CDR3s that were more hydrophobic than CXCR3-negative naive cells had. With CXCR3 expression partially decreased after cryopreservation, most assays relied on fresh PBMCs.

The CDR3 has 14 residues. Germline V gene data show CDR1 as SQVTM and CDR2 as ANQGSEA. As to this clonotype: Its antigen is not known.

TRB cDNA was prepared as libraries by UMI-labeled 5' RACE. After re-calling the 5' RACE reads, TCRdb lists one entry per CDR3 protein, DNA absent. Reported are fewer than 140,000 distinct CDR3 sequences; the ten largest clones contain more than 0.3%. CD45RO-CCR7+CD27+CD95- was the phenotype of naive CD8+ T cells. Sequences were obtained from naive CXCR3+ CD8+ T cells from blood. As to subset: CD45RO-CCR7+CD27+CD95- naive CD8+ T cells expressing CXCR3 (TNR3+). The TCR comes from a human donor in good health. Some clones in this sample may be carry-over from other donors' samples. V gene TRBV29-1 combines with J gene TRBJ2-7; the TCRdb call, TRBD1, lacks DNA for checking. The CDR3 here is CSVSFRDSIYEQYF.